This T cell receptor (beta chain) was retrieved from a study of cytomegalovirus exposure and HLA in healthy donors. A note on this clone: Its antigen is still unknown.

Whole-study findings and limits: When analyzed later, a missense DCLRE1C variant was found to be linked to TCR beta V- and J-gene trimming. Analyzed later, most CMV-associated TCR beta chains appeared HLA-restricted. Later on, an analysis showed TCR association rates differing by HLA locus, with DRB1 the most and HLA-C the fewest.

Vbeta (60) and Jbeta (13) primers were used in the PCR. Only in-frame clones appear in the TCRdb table, and some are missing; sequencing was by immunoSEQ multiplex PCR. Of about 160,000 clones listed, around 80% are singletons. Sampled while nominally healthy, donors likely had unrecorded immune exposures. The CDR3 contains 14 residues. V lost 2 bases and J lost 4; bases outside the gene matches: 6. The V gene's germline CDR1 is GTSNPN and CDR2 SVGIG (reference sequence). The chain employs TRBV30 and TRBJ2-3; TRBD1 matches 7 bases. This clonotype was sampled from a male donor in good health and CMV-seronegative. Sequencing was performed on PBMCs. As DNA, the CDR3 is TGTGCCTGGAGTCTCCGCCAGGGGGCAGATACGCAGTATTTT. Protein product: CAWSLRQGADTQYF.